This record looks at one T cell receptor beta chain sequence and its context. The germline V gene has CDR1 SGHNT and CDR2 YYREEE (reference sequence). Trimming took 2 bases from V and 6 from J; bases not matched to a gene: 7. The CDR3 loop spans 16 amino acids. The data were taken from a study of cytomegalovirus exposure and HLA in healthy donors. Vbeta (60) and Jbeta (13) primers were used in the PCR. TCRdb keeps only in-frame clones here, not all; method: immunoSEQ multiplex PCR. This repertoire shows 90,000 to 130,000 clones, 70% to 80% found once; its top ten account for 2.5% to 3%. Sequenced material: PBMCs. The sequence came from a woman between 18 and 30 years old in good health and CMV-seropositive. This rearrangement joins TRBV5-4 to TRBJ2-2; the match to TRBD2 covers 10 bases. DNA for the CDR3: TGTGCCAGCAGCTTCCGAGCGGGAGGGCCCTCCGGGGAGCTGTTTTTT. It translates to CASSFRAGGPSGELFF.